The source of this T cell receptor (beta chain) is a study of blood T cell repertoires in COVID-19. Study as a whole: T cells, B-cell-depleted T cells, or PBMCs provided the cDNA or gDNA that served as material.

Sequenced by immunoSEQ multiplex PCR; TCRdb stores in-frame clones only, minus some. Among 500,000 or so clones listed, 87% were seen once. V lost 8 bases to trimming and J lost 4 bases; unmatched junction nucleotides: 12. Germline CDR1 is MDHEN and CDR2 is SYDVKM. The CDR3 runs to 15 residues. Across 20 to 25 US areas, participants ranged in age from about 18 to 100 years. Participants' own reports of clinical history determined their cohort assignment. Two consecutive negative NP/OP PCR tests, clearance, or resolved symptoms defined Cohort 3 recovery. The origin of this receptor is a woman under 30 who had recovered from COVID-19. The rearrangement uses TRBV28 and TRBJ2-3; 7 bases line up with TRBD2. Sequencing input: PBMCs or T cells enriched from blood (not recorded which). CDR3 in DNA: TGTGCCAGCCGACCAGCGGGGCATCTACCAGATACGCAGTATTTT. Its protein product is CASRPAGHLPDTQYF.